This TCR beta chain was observed in a study of shared clonotypes between healthy human individuals. Notes on the study in general: The generation probabilities recorded for non-shared clonotypes fell below those of clonotypes shared by all four donors. The small donor group covered limited genetic and exposure diversity. The study's rarefaction showed incomplete sorted-subset sequencing despite large depth.

Profiled with immunoSEQ multiplex PCR; TCRdb holds only in-frame clones, not every one. The profile shows approximately 2.1 million clones, roughly 93% of them singletons. The CDR3 runs to 14 residues. Trimming took off 1 base at V and 8 bases at J, with 14 bases between the two ends. Germline CDR1 LGHNA, CDR2 YSLEER. Concerning this clone: Its target is unknown.

Partitioning of CD4+ cells yielded a CD45RA+ naive subset and a CD45RA-negative memory subset. This chain uses TRBV4-3 with TRBJ1-2, with D possibly being TRBD1 (5 bases). The sequencing input was naive CD4+ T cells from PBMCs. Subset denoted: CD45RA+ positively selected. The receptor was isolated from a man between 18 and 29 years old in good health. Some clones in this sample may be carry-over from other donors' samples. This CDR3 reads CASSQGLGPVGYTF. CDR3 nucleotides: TGCGCCAGCAGCCAAGGCTTGGGGCCCGTGGGCTACACCTTC.